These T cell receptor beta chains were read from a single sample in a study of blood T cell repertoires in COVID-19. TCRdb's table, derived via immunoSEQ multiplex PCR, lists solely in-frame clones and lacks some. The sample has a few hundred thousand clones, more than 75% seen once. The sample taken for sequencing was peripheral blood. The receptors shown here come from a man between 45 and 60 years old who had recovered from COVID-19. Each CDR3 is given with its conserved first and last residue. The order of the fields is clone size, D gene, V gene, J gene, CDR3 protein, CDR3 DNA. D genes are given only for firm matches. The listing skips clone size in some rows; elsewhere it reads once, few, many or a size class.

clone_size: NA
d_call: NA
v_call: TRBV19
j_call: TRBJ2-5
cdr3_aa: CASSIISFETQYF
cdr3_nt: TGTGCCAGTAGTATAATTAGCTTTGAGACCCAGTACTTC

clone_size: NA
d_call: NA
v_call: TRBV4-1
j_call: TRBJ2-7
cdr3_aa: CASSQLSTGEQYF
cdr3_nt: TGCGCCAGCAGCCAATTATCGACGGGCGAGCAGTACTTC

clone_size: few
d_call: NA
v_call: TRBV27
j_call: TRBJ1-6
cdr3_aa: CASSLSGAALPLHF
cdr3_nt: TGTGCCAGCAGTTTATCGGGGGCAGCGCTACCCCTCCACTTT

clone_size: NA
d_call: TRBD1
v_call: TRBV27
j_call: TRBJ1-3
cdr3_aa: CASRSQGAGGAGNTIYF
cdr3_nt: TGTGCCAGCAGATCACAGGGGGCAGGGGGTGCTGGAAACACCATATATTTT

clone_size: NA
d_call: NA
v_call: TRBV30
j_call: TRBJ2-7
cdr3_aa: CAWKSQVSSYEQYF
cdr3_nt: TGTGCCTGGAAGTCACAGGTGTCCTCCTACGAGCAGTACTTC

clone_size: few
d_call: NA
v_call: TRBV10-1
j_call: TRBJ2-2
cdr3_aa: CASRQSVTGELFF
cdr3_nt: TGCGCCAGCAGACAATCCGTCACCGGGGAGCTGTTTTTT

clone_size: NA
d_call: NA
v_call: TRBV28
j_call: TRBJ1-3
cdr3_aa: CASSPPGQRSGNTIYF
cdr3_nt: TGTGCCAGCAGTCCCCCAGGACAGCGCTCTGGAAACACCATATATTTT

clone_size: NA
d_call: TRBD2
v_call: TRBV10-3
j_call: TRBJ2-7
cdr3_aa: CAISDSGRPTYEQYF
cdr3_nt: TGTGCCATCAGTGATAGCGGGAGACCCACCTACGAGCAGTACTTC

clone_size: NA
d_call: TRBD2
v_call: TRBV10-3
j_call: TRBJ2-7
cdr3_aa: CAISESGLGRSYEQYF
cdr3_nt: TGTGCCATCAGTGAGTCGGGACTAGGCCGCTCCTACGAGCAGTACTTC

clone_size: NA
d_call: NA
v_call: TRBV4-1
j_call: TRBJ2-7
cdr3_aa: CASSYRDTSSYEQYF
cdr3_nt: TGCGCCAGCAGCTACCGGGACACGAGCTCCTACGAGCAGTACTTC

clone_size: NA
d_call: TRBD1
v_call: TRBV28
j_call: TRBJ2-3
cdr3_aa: CASSTGVRTQYF
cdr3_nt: TGTGCCAGCAGCACAGGGGTGAGGACGCAGTATTTT

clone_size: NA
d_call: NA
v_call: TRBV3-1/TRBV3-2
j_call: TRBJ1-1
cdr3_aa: CASRPQGGNTEAFF
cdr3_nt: TGTGCCAGCAGACCCCAAGGGGGGAACACTGAAGCTTTCTTT

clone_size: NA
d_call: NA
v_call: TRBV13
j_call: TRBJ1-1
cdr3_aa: CASSQGRGDTEAFF
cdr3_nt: TGTGCCAGCAGCCAGGGCCGGGGGGACACTGAAGCTTTCTTT

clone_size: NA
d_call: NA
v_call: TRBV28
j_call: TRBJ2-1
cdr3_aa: CASSLSRGYNEQFF
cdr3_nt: TGTGCCAGCAGTTTAAGTCGGGGTTACAATGAGCAGTTCTTC

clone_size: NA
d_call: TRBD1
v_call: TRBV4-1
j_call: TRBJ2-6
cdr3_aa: CASSHLTGEVSGANVLTF
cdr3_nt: TGCGCCAGCAGCCATTTGACAGGGGAGGTCTCTGGGGCCAACGTCCTGACTTTC

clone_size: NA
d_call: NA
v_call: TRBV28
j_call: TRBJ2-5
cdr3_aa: CASRPGSKGGKTQYF
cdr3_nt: TGTGCCAGCAGACCCGGGAGTAAAGGAGGGAAGACCCAGTACTTC

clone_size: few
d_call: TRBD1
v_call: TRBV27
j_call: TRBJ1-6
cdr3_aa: CASQSDRGYSPLHF
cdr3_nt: TGTGCCAGCCAGTCGGACAGGGGATATTCACCCCTCCACTTT

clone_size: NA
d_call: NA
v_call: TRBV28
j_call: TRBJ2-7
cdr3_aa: CASRSQAEGVHEQYF
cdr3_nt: TGTGCCAGCAGGTCTCAGGCCGAGGGAGTCCACGAGCAGTACTTC

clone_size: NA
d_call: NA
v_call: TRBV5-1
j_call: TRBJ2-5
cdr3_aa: CASSLGAGEVETQYF
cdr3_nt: TGCGCCAGCAGCTTGGGTGCAGGGGAAGTTGAGACCCAGTACTTC

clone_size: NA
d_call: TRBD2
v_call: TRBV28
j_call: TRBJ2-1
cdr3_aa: CASSRLAGGRNEQFF
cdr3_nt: TGTGCCAGCAGTAGACTAGCGGGAGGTCGCAATGAGCAGTTCTTC

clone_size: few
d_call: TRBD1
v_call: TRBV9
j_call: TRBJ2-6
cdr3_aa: CASSSKTGGESGANVLTF
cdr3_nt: TGTGCCAGCAGCTCAAAGACAGGGGGAGAATCTGGGGCCAACGTCCTGACTTTC

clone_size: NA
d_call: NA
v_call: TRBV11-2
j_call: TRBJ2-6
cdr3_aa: CASSLSLGANVLTF
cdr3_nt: TGTGCCAGCAGCTTGTCTCTCGGGGCCAACGTCCTGACTTTC

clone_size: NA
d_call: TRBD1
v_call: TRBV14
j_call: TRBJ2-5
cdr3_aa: CASMGQGETQYF
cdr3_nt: TGTGCCAGCATGGGACAGGGCGAGACCCAGTACTTC